These 21 T cell receptor beta chains share one sample of origin, sequenced in a study of T cell responses to AZD1222 COVID-19 vaccine. Generated by immunoSEQ multiplex PCR, the TCRdb table keeps only in-frame clones and is missing some. The profile shows 140,000 to 150,000 clones, about 92% of them singletons. The sequencing used peripheral blood, collected 28 days after the second AZD1222 dose. The receptors derive from an adult who received the AZD1222 COVID-19 vaccine.

The chain links TRBV18 to TRBJ2-6; D remains ambiguous. The V end lost 3 bases, the J end lost 1 base, and 10 bases lay between the germline ends. The length of the CDR3 is 16 residues. Germline V gene sequence: CDR1 KGHSH, CDR2 LQKENI. CDR3 sequence: CASSPSLGSGANVLTF. CDR3 DNA: TGTGCCAGCTCACCCTCTCTGGGATCTGGGGCCAACGTCCTGACTTTC.

This clone was observed a single time. The genes are TRBV5-4 and TRBJ2-4; D gene unclear. V was shortened by 3 bases and J by 2 bases, with 12 bases between the two germline ends. Germline V lookup: CDR1 SGHNT, CDR2 YYREEE (reference sequence). CDR3 length equals 15 residues. The CDR3 loop is CASSSQDGPKNIQYF. In nucleotides, the CDR3 is TGTGCCAGCAGCTCCCAAGACGGGCCCAAAAACATTCAGTACTTC.

The CDR3 protein is CASSSGQGRKTQYF. CDR3 DNA: TGTGCCAGCAGCTCTGGACAGGGGAGAAAGACCCAGTACTTC. The chain is built from TRBV7-9 and TRBJ2-5, with TRBD1 matching 9 bases. This CDR3 has 14 residues. The germline V gene has CDR1 SEHNR and CDR2 FQNEAQ (reference sequence). The V and J ends lost 4 bases and 6 bases, in that order; junction bases with no gene match: 6.

CDR3 amino acids: CASSLGGDSYNSPLHF. CDR3 DNA sequence: TGCGCCAGCAGCTTAGGTGGGGACTCCTATAATTCACCCCTCCACTTT. V and J are TRBV5-1 and TRBJ1-6; D gene unclear. The CDR3 is made up of 16 amino acids. Germline CDR1 and CDR2: SGHRS and YFSETQ. Trimming left V 2 bases short and J 0 bases short, with 9 bases between.

The rearrangement links TRBV29-1 to TRBJ2-3, with 8 bases aligning to TRBD1. The V gene's germline CDR1 is SQVTM and CDR2 ANQGSEA. V shed 2 bases, J shed 2 bases, and the junction held 6 bases outside the gene matches. This CDR3 spans 15 amino acids. The CDR3 protein is CSVEPGTGYTDTQYF. The CDR3, as DNA: TGCAGCGTTGAACCGGGGACAGGATACACAGATACGCAGTATTTT.

The chain combines TRBV28 with TRBJ2-7; a possible D gene is TRBD2 (5 bases). The CDR3 covers 15 residues. The germline CDR1 and CDR2 sequences are MDHEN and SYDVKM. V dropped 6 bases and J dropped 3 bases, with 18 bases sitting between them. In DNA form, the CDR3 reads TGTGCCAGCAGCTCCCCCCGGGGAACTCTCTACGAGCAGTACTTC. It yields the protein CASSSPRGTLYEQYF.

J is TRBJ2-7 and V is TRBV3-1 (or the pseudogene TRBV3-2); 9 bases are a match to TRBD1. CDR1 is LGHDT and CDR2 is YNNKEL in the germline V gene (reference sequence). The CDR3 is made up of 17 amino acids. The V and J ends lost 1 base and 6 bases, in that order; junction bases with no gene match: 13. CDR3 in DNA: TGTGCCAGCAGCCAAGTCAGTAATAACAGGGGGCTGGGCGAGCAGTACTTC. This translates into CASSQVSNNRGLGEQYF.

V is TRBV19 and J is TRBJ1-5, with a possible D match to TRBD1 (6 bases). With 4 bases removed from V and 0 bases from J, the gap between germline ends came to 16 bases. The germline V gene has CDR1 LNHDA and CDR2 SQIVND (reference sequence). The CDR3 runs to 17 residues. CDR3 bases: TGTGCCAGTAGTAGGGGGGCCAACTATTATAGCAATCAGCCCCAGCATTTT. As protein: CASSRGANYYSNQPQHF.

The V and J genes are TRBV19 and TRBJ2-5, with a tentative D call TRBD2 (6 bases). Germline V lookup: CDR1 LNHDA, CDR2 SQIVND (reference sequence). With 6 bases removed from V and 6 bases from J, the gap between germline ends came to 17 bases. This CDR3 has 14 residues. The CDR3 here is CASSPGRGGQTQYF. The DNA for the CDR3 is TGTGCCAGTAGCCCTGGGCGGGGAGGCCAGACCCAGTACTTC.

CDR3 in amino acids: CASSSLPWSSGELFF. DNA for the CDR3: TGTGCCAGCAGCTCCCTCCCATGGAGTTCCGGGGAGCTGTTTTTT. This chain links TRBV11-3 with TRBJ2-2; D gene ambiguous. V lost 4 bases and J lost 6, with 15 bases in between. There are 15 residues in the CDR3. CDR1 SGHNT and CDR2 YENEEA come from the germline V gene.

The chain has TRBV10-3 and TRBJ2-3, with D possibly TRBD2 on 7 matching bases. The CDR3 is 18 residues long. Germline loops: CDR1 ENHRY, CDR2 SYGVKD. Between the trimmed V and J ends, which lost 7 bases and 2 bases, there was a span of 25 bases. This CDR3 is CAITRGALARTFTDTQYF. CDR3 nucleotide sequence: TGTGCCATCACCCGGGGGGCACTAGCGCGAACATTCACAGATACGCAGTATTTT.

V gene TRBV5-4 combines with J gene TRBJ1-2, with 9 bases identical to TRBD1. CDR3 length: 15 amino acids. V dropped 4 bases and J dropped 4; count of bases not matched to a gene: 8. Per germline, CDR1 SGHNT and CDR2 YYREEE (reference sequence). The CDR3 sequence: CASSGRDRETYGYTF. The CDR3 DNA reads as TGTGCCAGCAGCGGCCGGGACAGGGAGACCTATGGCTACACCTTC.

This clone was seen once. V gene TRBV29-1 combines with J gene TRBJ1-1, with no clear D. The CDR3 totals 12 residues. Trimming left V 1 base short and J 1 base short, with 4 bases between. Per the germline V gene, CDR1 is SQVTM and CDR2 is ANQGSEA. The DNA for the CDR3 is TGCAGCGTTGAAGTAACGAACACTGAAGCTTTCTTT. Protein sequence: CSVEVTNTEAFF.

V is TRBV11-3 and J is TRBJ2-5, with D perhaps TRBD2 (5 bases). Germline lookup yields CDR1 SGHNT and CDR2 YENEEA. V lost 1 base and J lost 4, with 10 bases in between. The CDR3 has 14 amino acids. CDR3 DNA sequence: TGTGCCAGCAGCTTAGTCGGGGATGGAGAGACCCAGTACTTC. Translated, it gives CASSLVGDGETQYF.

This rearrangement joins TRBV2 to TRBJ2-1, with a weak D call TRBD1 (6 bases). Trimming cost V 6 bases and J 6 bases, with 12 bases left between them. This CDR3 is 13 amino acids long. CDR1 is SNHLY and CDR2 is FYNNEI in the germline V gene. CDR3: CASRQGRGNEQFF. CDR3 nucleotide sequence: TGTGCCAGCAGACAGGGTAGGGGCAATGAGCAGTTCTTC.

V is TRBV14 and J is TRBJ2-1; D remains unclear. Trimming stripped 5 bases from V and 10 bases from J, with 12 bases between. The CDR3 is 12 amino acids. The germline gives CDR1 SGHDN, CDR2 FVKESK. CDR3 sequence reads: CASSVRSWEQFF. CDR3 in DNA: TGTGCCAGCAGCGTCAGATCGTGGGAGCAGTTCTTC. The whole variable domain, filled in from reference TRBV14 and TRBJ2-1, reads EAGVTQFPSHSVIEKGQTVTLRCDPISGHDNLYWYRRVMGKEIKFLLHFVKESKQDESGMPNNRFLAERTGGTYSTLKVQPAELEDSGVYFCASSVRSWEQFFGPGTRLTVL.

The gene calls are TRBV7-2 and TRBJ2-1; the match to TRBD1 covers 11 bases. Germline CDR1 is SGHTA and CDR2 is FQGNSA. The V and J ends lost 5 bases and 3 bases, in that order; junction bases with no gene match: 3. The CDR3 covers 15 residues. CDR3 in amino acids: CASSADRGHYNEQFF. In DNA, the CDR3 is TGTGCCAGCAGCGCGGACAGGGGGCACTACAATGAGCAGTTCTTC.

The chain has TRBV20-1 and TRBJ1-2; D unresolved. Trimming shortened V by 3 bases and J by 4 bases, and 9 bases separated the two germline ends. Looked up from germline, CDR1 is DFQATT and CDR2 is SNEGSKA (reference sequence). CDR3 length equals 12 residues. CDR3 nucleotide sequence: TGCAGTGCTAGTCCGGGAATCTATGGCTACACCTTC. Encoded protein: CSASPGIYGYTF.

The chain uses TRBV18 and TRBJ1-2; TRBD1 agrees at 9 bases. With 3 bases clipped from V and 5 bases from J, the junction kept 7 bases outside the gene matches. This CDR3 contains 15 residues. Looked up from germline, CDR1 is KGHSH and CDR2 is LQKENI. DNA for the CDR3: TGTGCCAGCTCACCGAATTTGGGACAGGGTTATGGCTACACCTTC. Translation gives CASSPNLGQGYGYTF.

The chain recombines TRBV6-2 or TRBV6-3 with TRBJ1-5, with D possibly matching TRBD1 (6 bases). Germline V gene data show CDR1 as MNHEY and CDR2 as SVGEGT. The CDR3 is 15 residues long. V lost 2 bases and J lost 8, with 16 bases in between. CDR3 in DNA: TGTGCCAGCAGTTACGGCAGGGGCCAACAAAAGCCCCAGCATTTT. This codes for CASSYGRGQQKPQHF.

This chain links TRBV14 with TRBJ2-4, with 8 positions matching TRBD2. Trimming took 1 base from V and 8 from J; bases not matched to a gene: 4. Looked up from germline, CDR1 is SGHDN and CDR2 is FVKESK. The CDR3 loop spans 14 amino acids. The CDR3 loop reads CASSQASGSHIQYF. CDR3 nucleotide sequence: TGTGCCAGCAGCCAAGCCAGCGGGAGTCACATTCAGTACTTC. The whole variable domain, filled in from reference TRBV14 and TRBJ2-4, reads EAGVTQFPSHSVIEKGQTVTLRCDPISGHDNLYWYRRVMGKEIKFLLHFVKESKQDESGMPNNRFLAERTGGTYSTLKVQPAELEDSGVYFCASSQASGSHIQYFGAGTRLSVL.